What follows are 32 T cell receptor beta chains derived from one specimen sequenced in a study of blood T cells in healthy people across ages. Sample-barcoded 5' priming and a J-beta primer mix drove a second PCR of roughly 7 to 11 cycles. TCRdb reprocessed the 5' RACE reads with MiXCR, giving one entry per CDR3 protein. The sample yields 1.8 million or so distinct CDR3 sequences, 39% seen once. The sample consisted of blood. All receptors derive from a human donor in good health.

The chain links TRBV6-5 to TRBJ1-2; 7 nucleotides match TRBD1. The length of the CDR3 is 16 residues. Germline-derived CDR1 and CDR2 are MNHEY and SVGAGI. Losses at the gene ends were 0 bases for V and 1 base for J; bases not matched to a gene: 5. Here the CDR3 reads CASSYSIGQVNYGYTF. CDR3 coding DNA: TGTGCCAGCAGTTACTCGATAGGACAGGTTAACTATGGCTACACCTTC.

This clonotype was seen a handful of times. The chain has TRBV20-1 and TRBJ2-7; 12 bases match TRBD2. Germline V gene lookup returns CDR1 DFQATT and CDR2 SNEGSKA (reference sequence). With V trimmed by 0 bases and J by 4 bases, 4 bases remained unmatched. CDR3 length: 15 residues. CDR3 in DNA: TGCAGTGCTAGAGATAACCTAGCGGGGGGGTACGAGCAGTACTTC. Protein sequence: CSARDNLAGGYEQYF.

The DNA for the CDR3 is TGTGCCAGCAGCCTAGTCATGGCAGGGGGCGACTATGGCTACACCTTC. Its translation is CASSLVMAGGDYGYTF. The gene calls are TRBV4-2 and TRBJ1-2; TRBD1 matches 8 bases. CDR1 and CDR2 from the germline V gene are LGHNA and YNFKEQ. This CDR3 region has 16 residues. Trimming removed 4 bases from V and 3 bases from J; junction bases left unmatched: 10.

This clonotype was observed a few times. The chain recombines TRBV6-5 with TRBJ1-5, with D possibly TRBD1 on 5 matching bases. This CDR3 contains 14 residues. The germline CDR1 and CDR2 sequences are MNHEY and SVGAGI. The V and J ends lost 5 bases and 7 bases respectively, with 15 bases between them. CDR3 coding DNA: TGTGCCAGCAGTGATTTAGGGGTGGGGCAGCCCCAGCATTTT. Residues: CASSDLGVGQPQHF.

This clonotype appeared a few times. The genes are TRBV24-1 and TRBJ1-2; D ambiguous. This CDR3 is built from 14 residues. V was trimmed by 1 base and J by 1 base, leaving 6 bases between them. Per the germline V gene, CDR1 is KGHDR and CDR2 is SFDVKD. Here the CDR3 reads CATSDFGSNYGYTF. CDR3 coding DNA: TGTGCCACCAGTGATTTTGGCAGTAACTATGGCTACACCTTC.

This clonotype has just a few counts. This chain links TRBV4-3 with TRBJ2-6; no definite D call. V shed 1 base and J shed 2 bases, with 12 bases lying between them. Germline V gene data show CDR1 as LGHNA and CDR2 as YSLEER. CDR3 length equals 17 residues. The CDR3 DNA is TGCGCCAGCAGCCAAGTTTTCGGGTATACTGGGGCCAACGTCCTGACTTTC. This gives the protein CASSQVFGYTGANVLTF.

This clonotype was recorded a few times. One end of the junction is discordant with germline, which a read error may explain. This chain connects TRBV7-9 to TRBJ2-6; 8 nucleotides agree with TRBD2. Germline values: CDR1 SEHNR, CDR2 FQNEAQ (reference sequence). This CDR3 contains 18 residues. The CDR3 region is CASSFAGRADSEANVLTF. The CDR3 DNA is TGTGCCAGCAGTTTTGCCGGGAGGGCCGACTCTGAGGCCAACGTCCTGACTTTC.

This clonotype was seen a handful of times. The genes are TRBV29-1 and TRBJ1-6; possibly TRBD1 for D (6 bases). Germline-derived CDR1 and CDR2 are SQVTM and ANQGSEA. V was pared by 2 bases and J by 4 bases, with 12 bases between. This CDR3 spans 15 amino acids. This CDR3 reads CSVEPDRQYNSPLHF. The CDR3, as DNA: TGCAGCGTTGAACCAGACAGGCAGTATAATTCACCCCTCCACTTT. The full variable domain, its missing parts supplied by reference TRBV29-1 and TRBJ1-6, is SAVISQKPSRDICQRGTSLTIQCQVDSQVTMMFWYRQQPGQSLTLIATANQGSEATYESGFVIDKFPISRPNLTFSTLTVSNMSPEDSSIYLCSVEPDRQYNSPLHFGNGTRLTVT.

This clonotype was counted a few times. The rearrangement uses TRBV7-8 and TRBJ2-7; D is perhaps TRBD2 (7 bases). V gave up 5 bases and J gave up 3 bases, with 20 bases separating them. Germline assignment: CDR1 SGHVS and CDR2 FQNEAQ. This CDR3 region has 16 residues. The CDR3 here is CASSGLGLADSYEQYF. CDR3 DNA sequence: TGTGCCAGCAGCGGCCTGGGGCTAGCGGACAGCTACGAGCAGTACTTC.

The V gene is TRBV6-2 or TRBV6-3, the J gene TRBJ2-4; D ambiguous. The CDR3 extends over 13 amino acids. V was clipped by 6 bases and J by 4 bases, with 10 bases between them. CDR1 is MNHEY and CDR2 is SVGEGT in the germline V gene. The CDR3 nucleotides read TGTGCCAGCAGCCCCCGAGGAAAAAACATTCAGTACTTC. The encoded protein is CASSPRGKNIQYF.

This sequence joins TRBV24-1 and TRBJ2-5; 9 bases fit TRBD1. The V gene's germline CDR1 is KGHDR and CDR2 SFDVKD. Unmatched junction bases numbered 19, after V lost 4 bases and J lost 11 bases. The CDR3 runs 17 residues. CDR3 coding DNA: TGTGCCACCAGTGACCAACCACCCGGGACAGGGTTCTTTGAGCAGTACTTC. Translation: CATSDQPPGTGFFEQYF.

This clonotype was seen only a few times. The rearrangement uses TRBV20-1 and TRBJ2-1, with TRBD2 identical over 7 bases. This CDR3 region has 14 residues. V shed 4 bases and J 3 bases; nucleotides not matched to a gene: 6. The germline V gene has CDR1 DFQATT and CDR2 SNEGSKA (reference sequence). This CDR3 reads CSATTAGYYNEQFF. CDR3 DNA: TGCAGTGCTACTACAGCGGGGTACTACAATGAGCAGTTCTTC.

This chain links TRBV6-1 with TRBJ2-5; 11 bases are a match to TRBD2. With V trimmed by 3 bases and J by 5 bases, 11 bases remained unmatched. This CDR3 is 17 amino acids long. CDR1 MNHNS and CDR2 SASEGT come from the germline V gene. The CDR3 reads CASSDWSSGGAKETQYF. CDR3 nucleotides: TGTGCCAGCAGTGATTGGAGTAGCGGGGGGGCTAAGGAGACCCAGTACTTC.

The rearrangement joins TRBV7-2 to TRBJ2-3, with D perhaps matching TRBD2 (6 bases). This CDR3 comprises 15 residues. Per germline, CDR1 SGHTA and CDR2 FQGNSA. V was pared by 6 bases and J by 2 bases, with 15 bases between. CDR3: CASSFTIAATDTQYF. CDR3 bases: TGTGCCAGCAGTTTTACCATAGCGGCCACAGATACGCAGTATTTT.

The chain recombines TRBV25-1 with TRBJ2-5; D may correspond to TRBD1 or TRBD2 (5 bases each). The CDR3 sequence is 13 residues long. Germline CDR1 and CDR2: MGHDK and SYGVNS. Trimming removed 4 bases at V and 9 bases at J, with 15 bases between. CDR3 in DNA: TGTGCCAGCAGTGGGGACGGCCGGTGGTCCCAGTACTTC. It codes for CASSGDGRWSQYF.

This clonotype came up once. This chain connects TRBV7-2 to TRBJ2-5, with 12 bases matching TRBD1. The germline CDR1 and CDR2 sequences are SGHTA and FQGNSA. There are 17 residues in the CDR3. V shed 3 bases, J shed 1 base, and the junction held 6 bases outside the gene matches. The CDR3 DNA is TGTGCCAGCAGCTTTGCTCCGGGACAGGGGGCCCAAGAGACCCAGTACTTC. Protein: CASSFAPGQGAQETQYF.

V is TRBV5-1 and J is TRBJ1-2, with 7 bases aligning to TRBD1. Germline V lookup: CDR1 SGHRS, CDR2 YFSETQ. V trimming: 0 bases; J trimming: 4 bases; junction bases outside the gene matches: 6. The CDR3 has 15 residues. CDR3 protein: CASSLENRGSYGYTF. The CDR3, as DNA: TGCGCCAGCAGCTTGGAGAACAGGGGTAGCTATGGCTACACCTTC.

This clonotype was detected ten times or more. The CDR3: CAISEDGLGTDTQYF. The CDR3 coding sequence is TGTGCCATCAGTGAGGATGGACTAGGAACAGATACGCAGTATTTT. The chain combines TRBV10-3 with TRBJ2-3; 7 bases match TRBD2. V trimming: 2 bases; J trimming: 3 bases; junction bases outside the gene matches: 5. The germline V gene has CDR1 ENHRY and CDR2 SYGVKD. The CDR3 length is 15 residues.

This chain uses TRBV12-3 or TRBV12-4 with TRBJ1-2; no clear D. CDR3 size: 14 residues. The V and J ends lost 6 bases and 4 bases respectively, with 15 bases between them. In DNA form, the CDR3 reads TGTGCCAGCAGCCTCCCCGGGGAGGGCTATGGCTACACCTTC. Amino acids: CASSLPGEGYGYTF.

This chain links TRBV20-1 with TRBJ2-1; weak D call: TRBD2 (6 bases). V lost 2 bases, J lost 3 bases, and 14 bases lay in between. Germline V gene sequence: CDR1 DFQATT, CDR2 SNEGSKA (reference sequence). The CDR3 is 15 amino acids. The CDR3 DNA sequence: TGCAGTGCTAGAACGGCGTGGGACTTCTACAATGAGCAGTTCTTC. It is translated as CSARTAWDFYNEQFF.

This chain uses TRBV12-3 or TRBV12-4 with TRBJ1-2, with D maybe TRBD1 (6 bases). The CDR3 sequence is 11 residues long. V was shortened by 4 bases and J by 8 bases, with 8 bases between the two germline ends. CDR3 residues: CASSYREGYTF. In DNA form, the CDR3 reads TGTGCCAGCAGTTACAGGGAAGGCTACACCTTC.

This clonotype was recorded a few times. V and J are TRBV7-2 and TRBJ2-5; 10 bases line up with TRBD2. V lost 1 base, J lost 2 bases, and 4 bases stayed unmatched. CDR3 length: 16 amino acids. Germline V gives CDR1 SGHTA, CDR2 FQGNSA. CDR3 amino acids: CASSLVSGGTQETQYF. DNA of the CDR3: TGTGCCAGCAGCTTAGTTAGCGGGGGGACACAAGAGACCCAGTACTTC.

The J gene is TRBJ1-4, the V gene TRBV12-3 or TRBV12-4; possible D gene TRBD1, 5 bases. The CDR3 is 13 amino acids. V was cut by 5 bases and J by 8 bases, with 12 bases left in between. The CDR3 nucleotides read TGTGCCAGCAGTATGTTCGGGGGAGAAAAACTGTTTTTT. The encoded protein is CASSMFGGEKLFF.

The sample holds a few counts of this clonotype. The CDR3 sequence: CASSLEPQHQETQYF. For the CDR3, the DNA is TGCGCCAGCAGCTTGGAGCCACAGCACCAAGAGACCCAGTACTTC. J is TRBJ2-5 and V is TRBV5-1; no clear D. Germline loops: CDR1 SGHRS, CDR2 YFSETQ. The CDR3 covers 15 residues. Trimming took 0 bases from V and 0 from J, leaving 9 bases between them.

In its sample, this clonotype was seen a few times. V is TRBV12-5 and J is TRBJ2-5; unclear D gene. The CDR3 spans 13 residues. Germline assignment: CDR1 LGHNT and CDR2 FRNRAP. Trimming removed 7 bases at V and 5 bases at J, with 14 bases between. Written as DNA, the CDR3 is TGTGCTAGTGTCCCAACCCATTCGGAGACCCAGTACTTC. Residues: CASVPTHSETQYF.

V and J are TRBV3-1 and TRBJ1-5, with TRBD1 matching 12 bases. V gave up 5 bases and J gave up 5 bases; unmatched junction bases: 7. Per germline, CDR1 LGHDT and CDR2 YNNKEL (reference sequence). The CDR3 runs to 16 residues. The CDR3 loop reads CASSETGQGADQPQHF. The CDR3 DNA sequence: TGTGCCAGCAGCGAAACGGGACAGGGGGCCGATCAGCCCCAGCATTTT.

In its sample, this clonotype was seen a few times. The chain couples TRBV7-2 to TRBJ2-6; possible D gene TRBD1, 5 bases. Germline lookup yields CDR1 SGHTA and CDR2 FQGNSA. There are 17 residues in the CDR3. V was shortened by 1 base and J by 0 bases, with 10 bases between the two germline ends. CDR3 protein: CASSLGQPFSGANVLTF. The CDR3 bases are TGTGCCAGCAGCTTAGGACAGCCCTTCTCTGGGGCCAACGTCCTGACTTTC.

J is TRBJ2-2 and V is TRBV6-5; the D gene is possibly TRBD2 (5 bases). Germline CDR1 is MNHEY and CDR2 is SVGAGI. This CDR3 region has 13 residues. V gave up 11 bases and J gave up 3 bases, with 13 bases separating them. The chain's CDR3 is CAGTPEDTGELFF. The CDR3 DNA sequence: TGTGCCGGCACGCCGGAGGACACCGGGGAGCTGTTTTTT.

This clonotype showed up just a few times. The V call is TRBV29-1, the J call TRBJ2-2; 7 nucleotides agree with TRBD2. The CDR3 loop spans 16 amino acids. Trimming removed 4 bases from V and 10 bases from J; junction bases left unmatched: 18. Germline V gene sequence: CDR1 SQVTM, CDR2 ANQGSEA. The CDR3: CSVGEHGTTAPEELFF. The CDR3 DNA reads as TGCAGCGTTGGAGAGCATGGGACTACCGCACCGGAGGAGCTGTTTTTT.

The chain carries TRBV20-1 and TRBJ2-3; D call uncertain. The V gene's germline CDR1 is DFQATT and CDR2 SNEGSKA (reference sequence). This CDR3 is 12 amino acids long. Trimming left V 2 bases short and J 4 bases short, with 7 bases between. CDR3 in DNA: TGCAGTGCTAGACAGAGCGCAGATACGCAGTATTTT. Its translation: CSARQSADTQYF.

The chain has TRBV7-2 and TRBJ2-3, with 11 bases identical to TRBD2. The CDR3 covers 14 residues. Losses at the gene ends were 5 bases for V and 4 bases for J; bases not matched to a gene: 2. Per germline, CDR1 SGHTA and CDR2 FQGNSA. The DNA for the CDR3 is TGTGCCAGCAGCCAGACTAGCGGGGCAGATACGCAGTATTTT. Amino acid sequence: CASSQTSGADTQYF.

The chain joins TRBV20-1 to TRBJ2-5; perhaps TRBD2 as D (6 bases). Per germline, CDR1 DFQATT and CDR2 SNEGSKA (reference sequence). The CDR3 extends over 13 amino acids. Trimming pared 6 bases from V and 1 base from J, leaving 12 bases between. The CDR3 sequence: CSAAGGSQETQYF. The CDR3 bases are TGCAGTGCCGCTGGGGGGAGCCAAGAGACCCAGTACTTC.